This T cell receptor (beta chain) was profiled in a study of spatial heterogeneity in lung cancer. Time point defined: sample taken at primary tumor resection. The V segment lost 4 bases and the J segment 8 bases; nucleotides outside the gene matches: 18. The germline V gene encodes CDR1 SGDLS and CDR2 YYNGEE. CDR3 length: 17 residues. TCRdb processed the 5' RACE reads anew with MiXCR; each CDR3 protein has one entry. This repertoire shows 10,000 to 15,000 distinct CDR3 sequences, 3.5% to 4% found once; its top ten account for over 35%. This clonotype appeared many times. This receptor was taken from a male donor with early-stage non-small cell lung cancer. The starting material was PBMCs, obtained at surgery. V usage is TRBV9 and J usage is TRBJ2-3; the match to TRBD2 covers 8 bases. CDR3 DNA: TGTGCCAGCAGCCCAACCCCCAGCGGGAGTGGGGCAGTTACGCAGTATTTT. Translated: CASSPTPSGSGAVTQYF. Combining the CDR3 with reference TRBV9 and TRBJ2-3 gives the whole variable domain DSGVTQTPKHLITATGQRVTLRCSPRSGDLSVYWYQQSLDQGLQFLIQYYNGEERAKGNILERFSAQQFPDLHSELNLSSLELGDSALYFCASSPTPSGSGAVTQYFGPGTRLTVL.